This entry features one T cell receptor beta chain sequence. These data are taken from a study of blood T cell repertoires in COVID-19. Measured with immunoSEQ multiplex PCR; TCRdb has only the in-frame clones, and not every one. The repertoire holds 240,000 or so clones, more than 75% seen once, with less than 4% in the top ten. Sequencing input: PBMCs or T cells enriched from blood (not recorded which). This clonotype originated in a woman aged 35 to 49 with acute COVID-19.

The CDR3 loop is CASSLDGPPQFF. The DNA for the CDR3 is TGTGCCAGCAGCTTAGATGGCCCTCCCCAGTTCTTC. The chain carries TRBV11-3 and TRBJ2-1; D gene unclear. The germline V and J ends were trimmed by 0 bases and 13 bases, with 10 bases remaining between them. In germline, CDR1 is SGHNT, CDR2 YENEEA. CDR3 length equals 12 residues.